The 4 T cell receptor beta chains in this list originate from one sample, sequenced in a study of T cells in Graves' hyperthyroidism and ophthalmopathy. The TCR beta CDR3 regions underwent amplification using RNA transcripts as the source. The study used the HTBI primer set for a first-round RT-PCR of the TCR CDR3. Via MiXCR, TCRdb re-called the multiplex PCR reads, giving one row per CDR3 protein. Of fewer than 650,000 distinct CDR3 sequences listed, 14% were seen once; the top ten hold around 7%. The specimen sequenced was blood. Every receptor here comes from a woman aged 18 to 35 with Graves' ophthalmopathy.

At least ten counts were recorded for this clonotype. The rearrangement links TRBV6-1 to TRBJ2-7; D possibly corresponds to TRBD1 (5 bases). Germline lookup yields CDR1 MNHNS and CDR2 SASEGT. CDR3 length: 13 amino acids. The V gene lost 9 bases and the J gene lost 4 bases, with 16 bases spanning the gap. CDR3 nucleotide sequence: TGTGCCAGTGAAATAGGGGTGCTATACGAGCAGTACTTC. It specifies CASEIGVLYEQYF.

This clonotype came up many times. V gene TRBV12-3 or TRBV12-4 combines with J gene TRBJ2-3, with 7 bases that match TRBD2. After removal of 6 bases from V and 4 bases from J, the junction contained 10 bases not matched to a gene. This CDR3 has 15 residues. For the CDR3, the DNA is TGTGCCAGCAGCCAGACGGGACTAATACCAGATACGCAGTATTTT. Translated: CASSQTGLIPDTQYF.

The rearrangement uses TRBV6-2 or TRBV6-3 and TRBJ2-1; D possibly corresponds to TRBD1 (6 bases). Germline loops: CDR1 MNHEY, CDR2 SVGEGT. V lost 8 bases, J lost 3 bases, and 14 bases lay in between. CDR3 length: 14 amino acids. CDR3 nucleotides: TGTGCCAGCCGCCTGATAGGGGGCTACAATGAGCAGTTCTTC. This gives the protein CASRLIGGYNEQFF.

This clonotype showed up many times. The chain uses TRBV5-6 and TRBJ1-5, with D maybe TRBD1 (5 bases). The ends were cut back, 1 base at V and 3 bases at J, with 11 bases in the middle. This CDR3 contains 15 residues. CDR1 is SGHDT, CDR2 YYEEEE, per germline. CDR3: CASSLWARVNQPQHF. DNA for the CDR3: TGTGCCAGCAGCTTGTGGGCCAGGGTCAATCAGCCCCAGCATTTT.